The text below deals with one T cell receptor (beta chain). Libraries were prepared by immunoSEQ multiplex PCR; TCRdb keeps only in-frame clonotypes and omits some of them. The sample shows 160,000 or so clones, about four fifths of them seen only once. The sample is drawn from a study of blood T cell repertoires in COVID-19. Study at large: The origin of the acute and convalescent COVID-19 samples was the United States, Italy and Spain.

The receptor comes from a woman at least 80 years old with acute or convalescent COVID-19. The sample was peripheral blood.

The CDR3 sequence is CASSSSGRAETQYF. CDR3 DNA sequence: TGTGCCAGCAGCTCTAGCGGGAGAGCTGAGACCCAGTACTTC. The V and J genes are TRBV7-9 and TRBJ2-5; 10 bases are a match to TRBD2. V lost 4 bases to trimming and J lost 5 bases; unmatched junction nucleotides: 4. CDR3 size: 14 residues. Germline loops: CDR1 SEHNR, CDR2 FQNEAQ (reference sequence).